One and the same sample provided the 12 T cell receptor beta chains below, sequenced in a study of blood T cell repertoires in COVID-19 (TCRdb year 2020). Libraries were constructed by the immunoSEQ multiplex PCR assay. The table comes from immuneACCESS by way of TCRdb, which keeps in-frame sequences with V and J called. Part of the clones is missing from these tables; in studies checked, under half for an unresolved V gene and the rest for unknown reasons. In all, the sample holds 15,000 or so clones, and approximately 92% of those were seen once. In total, the top ten clones hold approximately 7.1% of the sample. The sequencing sample was made of peripheral blood. The origin of the receptors is a human donor with active COVID-19. The donor label of this sample is uncertain.

V gene TRBV24-1 combines with J gene TRBJ2-5, with 7 bases aligning to TRBD2. Germline CDR1 and CDR2: KGHDR and SFDVKD. V lost 4 bases to trimming and J lost 5 bases; unmatched junction nucleotides: 12. The CDR3 has 16 amino acids. The CDR3 region has the DNA TGTGCCACCAGTGACCCCAGCGGGGTCGGCTTGGAGACCCAGTACTTC. Encoded protein: CATSDPSGVGLETQYF.

The rearrangement joins TRBV24-1 to TRBJ2-5; 7 bases map to TRBD1. The CDR3 runs to 14 residues. CDR1 and CDR2 (germline): KGHDR, SFDVKD. The ends lost 5 bases at V and 5 bases at J; junction bases unmatched: 7. The CDR3 reads CATSGTGPAETQYF. The DNA for the CDR3 is TGTGCCACCAGTGGGACAGGACCAGCGGAGACCCAGTACTTC.

The V and J genes are TRBV29-1 and TRBJ2-3; 11 bases match TRBD2. In germline, CDR1 is SQVTM, CDR2 ANQGSEA. Trimming removed 5 bases from V and 8 bases from J; junction bases left unmatched: 21. The CDR3 sequence is 18 residues long. The CDR3 bases are TGCAGCGTTACTAGCGGGGGCTTTGGGTTCACTCGAAGTGGTACGCAGTATTTT. It is translated as CSVTSGGFGFTRSGTQYF.

The chain couples TRBV6-5 to TRBJ1-5; TRBD1 matches at 7 bases. CDR3 length equals 15 residues. Germline V gives CDR1 MNHEY, CDR2 SVGAGI. V shed 6 bases, J shed 2 bases, and the junction held 7 bases outside the gene matches. CDR3 in DNA: TGTGCCAGCAGACTCGGGACAGTAGGCAATCAGCCCCAGCATTTT. Its translation: CASRLGTVGNQPQHF.

The V and J genes are TRBV4-3 and TRBJ1-5; the D is unclear. The germline V and J ends were trimmed by 0 bases and 6 bases, with 6 bases remaining between them. This CDR3 is built from 13 residues. Germline CDR1 and CDR2: LGHNA and YSLEER. The CDR3 DNA is TGCGCCAGCAGCCAAGAGGCAGGTCAGCCCCAGCATTTT. It yields the protein CASSQEAGQPQHF.

The chain employs TRBV3-1 (or the pseudogene TRBV3-2) and TRBJ2-1; D might be TRBD2 (5 bases). This CDR3 has 14 amino acids. V was shortened by 2 bases and J by 6 bases, with 11 bases between the two germline ends. Germline V gene sequence: CDR1 LGHDT, CDR2 YNNKEL (reference sequence). As DNA, the CDR3 is TGTGCCAGCAGCCAAATGCGGACTGCCAATGAGCAGTTCTTC. Translated: CASSQMRTANEQFF.

This chain connects TRBV5-1 to TRBJ1-6; 7 nucleotides agree with TRBD1. With 4 bases clipped from V and 9 bases from J, the junction kept 13 bases outside the gene matches. The germline gives CDR1 SGHRS, CDR2 YFSETQ. CDR3 length equals 16 residues. CDR3 sequence reads: CASSPSPTGTGSPLHF. The DNA for the CDR3 is TGCGCCAGCAGCCCGAGTCCGACAGGGACGGGTTCACCCCTCCACTTT.

V usage is TRBV2 and J usage is TRBJ1-2; TRBD1 aligns across 7 bases. V dropped 6 bases and J dropped 4; count of bases not matched to a gene: 11. Germline V CDR1 and CDR2: SNHLY, FYNNEI. CDR3 length: 15 residues. The CDR3 DNA follows: TGTGCCAGCAGGACCGGGACAGCTGAATCCTATGGCTACACCTTC. The encoded protein is CASRTGTAESYGYTF. The full variable domain, completed using reference TRBV2 and TRBJ1-2, is EPEVTQTPSHQVTQMGQEVILRCVPISNHLYFYWYRQILGQKVEFLVSFYNNEISEKSEIFDDQFSVERPDGSNFTLKIRSTKLEDSAMYFCASRTGTAESYGYTFGSGTRLTVV.

The gene calls are TRBV19 and TRBJ2-5; 15 bases match TRBD2. The CDR3 runs to 18 residues. V dropped 5 bases and J dropped 0; count of bases not matched to a gene: 7. The germline V gene has CDR1 LNHDA and CDR2 SQIVND (reference sequence). CDR3 nucleotides: TGTGCCAGTAGTTTCGGACTAGCGGGGGGGACGTACCAAGAGACCCAGTACTTC. Protein sequence: CASSFGLAGGTYQETQYF.

The rearrangement uses TRBV27 and TRBJ2-5, with TRBD1 identical over 8 bases. Trimming removed 5 bases from V and 2 bases from J; junction bases left unmatched: 1. This CDR3 has 13 residues. The germline gives CDR1 MNHEY, CDR2 SMNVEV (reference sequence). The CDR3 coding sequence is TGTGCCAGCAGTCGGACAGGGCAAGAGACCCAGTACTTC. Its protein is CASSRTGQETQYF.

The rearrangement joins TRBV7-2 to TRBJ1-1; no definite D call. V lost 5 bases to trimming and J lost 1 base, with 11 bases between them. The CDR3 has 14 amino acids. The germline V gene has CDR1 SGHTA and CDR2 FQGNSA. DNA for the CDR3: TGTGCCAGCAGCCTGATAGAAACGAACACTGAAGCTTTCTTT. The encoded protein is CASSLIETNTEAFF.

In this sample, this clone turned up once. CDR3 loop: CASNTDRGRSEAFF. Here the CDR3 DNA reads TGCGCCAGCAATACGGACAGGGGCAGGTCTGAAGCTTTCTTT. V gene TRBV10-1 combines with J gene TRBJ1-1; 9 bases fit TRBD1. The CDR3 length is 14 residues. Germline values: CDR1 WNHNN, CDR2 SYGVQD (reference sequence). J gave up 6 bases and V 7 bases, and 9 bases lay outside the gene matches.